What follows is one TCR beta chain and its context. There is no known antigen for this receptor. Base-call qualities are not available, and no considerably larger clone is one nucleotide away. TCR beta CDR3 regions were sequenced from DNA using the immunoSEQ Assay. On the study's bioinformatics: To compute T cell density, TCR beta template counts were normalized to usable DNA, which was estimated by amplifying housekeeping genes. Using the preseqR package, richness was estimated by extrapolating to 120,000 templates for tissue samples and 400,000 templates for PBMC samples. Clonality was defined as one minus Pielou's evenness. To identify tissue-enriched TCRs, differential abundance testing was run on productive amino-acid clonotypes with a minimum total count of 5 and an alpha of 0.1. The Jaccard Index and the Morisita Overlap Index were used to quantify repertoire overlap between compartments. TCR beta CDR3s were clustered by GLIPH together with public tetramer-defined viral CDR3s, and at least three viral sequences plus V-gene enrichment were required for viral motifs. In TCRdb, the immuneACCESS table is reduced to in-frame sequences with V and J assigned. These tables do not hold every clone; where another copy was compared, an unresolved V gene accounts for under half, and the others remain unexplained. D and trimming come from the DNA, and the V and J calls and clone size come from that table. The sample table shows over 70,000 clones, and about nine tenths are seen once. 4.1% of the sample comes from the top ten.

The data derive from a study of T cells in localized non-small cell lung cancer (dated by TCRdb to between 2020 and 2021). Study-wide context: Comparing tumors with uninvolved tumor-adjacent lungs, the study looked at the T cell repertoires of approximately 250 patients with early-stage NSCLC. All 230 or so NSCLC patients in the cohort were treatment-naive and had localized lung tumors that were resected. The mean age of the NSCLC patients was about 64 years, with 130 or so men and 100 to 110 women. Study-wide conclusions, independent of this receptor: A median of approximately 53 of the top 100 tumor clones turned up in the paired uninvolved adjacent lung, and roughly 30 of those clones also ranked among the top 100 of that same adjacent lung. Because the study design was exploratory, TCR variables were selected using unadjusted p-values without false-discovery rate correction. Multi-region tumor sequencing was not performed, so intratumor heterogeneity could not be excluded. Higher T cell density in blood was associated with longer overall survival, whereas higher clonality in adjacent lung was associated with shorter survival. Uninvolved tumor-adjacent lung showed the highest T cell clonality, higher than tumor, which suggests more focused antigenic responses in the adjacent lung.

The CDR3 measures 13 amino acids from cysteine to phenylalanine. The CDR3 DNA has 39 bases and is translated from base 1. V loses 4 bases of germline sequence and J loses 5 bases, and the interval between the two ends is 11 bases. The germline V gene specifies MGHRA as CDR1 and YSYEKL as CDR2. At diagnosis, tumor, uninvolved tumor-adjacent lung and peripheral blood were collected and then preserved as a mix of FFPE and fresh-frozen material. For TCR repertoire profiling, blood samples were analyzed as peripheral blood mononuclear cells. The sequence derives from a woman aged 35-70 years with stage II squamous cell lung carcinoma. This specimen was PBMCs, taken before any cancer treatment. The chain is made from TRBV4-1 and TRBJ1-1; there is no confident call for the D gene. The DNA is TGCGCCAGCAGCCCGCGGTTGTGGACTGAAGCTTTCTTT. It codes for CASSPRLWTEAFF.